This passage covers 13 T cell receptor beta chains from one sample sequenced in a study of T cells in Graves' hyperthyroidism and ophthalmopathy. From RNA transcripts, TCR beta CDR3 regions were amplified. Primed by the HTBI set, a first-round RT-PCR was run on the TCR CDR3. Each CDR3 protein is one row after TCRdb ran MiXCR on the multiplex PCR reads. The sample contains roughly 400,000 distinct CDR3 sequences, around an eighth of which appear only once. Material: blood. These receptors originate from a man aged 50 to 59 with Graves' ophthalmopathy.

The sample holds many counts of this clonotype. The gene calls are TRBV6-7 and TRBJ2-1; D uncertain. TRBV6-7 is treated as an ORF (open reading frame) with a function not yet certain. V lost 3 bases and J lost 0, with 15 bases in between. This CDR3 spans 17 amino acids. CDR3 in amino acids: CASSYPDMDSSYNEQFF. CDR3 nucleotides: TGTGCCAGCAGTTATCCAGACATGGATAGCTCCTACAATGAGCAGTTCTTC.

The chain recombines TRBV6-1 with TRBJ2-1; D perhaps matches TRBD2 (5 bases). Germline V gene lookup returns CDR1 MNHNS and CDR2 SASEGT. Trimming removed 3 bases at V and 0 bases at J, with 15 bases between. This CDR3 has 17 residues. CDR3 sequence reads: CASSDLAGTGSYNEQFF. The DNA for the CDR3 is TGTGCCAGCAGTGACCTTGCGGGTACGGGCTCCTACAATGAGCAGTTCTTC.

The rearrangement links TRBV12-3 or TRBV12-4 to TRBJ1-2; TRBD1 might be the D (5 bases). The V end lost 6 bases, the J end lost 2 bases, and 13 bases lay between the germline ends. The CDR3 has 14 amino acids. In DNA form, the CDR3 reads TGTGCCAGCAGCGAGGGACCGGCAAACTATGGCTACACCTTC. Translating it yields CASSEGPANYGYTF.

This clonotype was detected ten times or more. The chain links TRBV28 to TRBJ2-1, with D hard to call. Trimming took off 8 bases at V and 0 bases at J, with 11 bases between the two ends. Germline V CDR1 and CDR2: MDHEN, SYDVKM. This CDR3 has 14 amino acids. CDR3 protein: CASLKISSYNEQFF. The CDR3 region has the DNA TGTGCCAGCCTAAAAATAAGCTCCTACAATGAGCAGTTCTTC.

This clonotype was detected a few times. V and J are TRBV25-1 and TRBJ2-7; 14 nucleotides agree with TRBD2. The V gene end was trimmed by 0 bases and the J gene end by 6 bases; junction bases not matched to a gene: 4. Germline V gene data show CDR1 as MGHDK and CDR2 as SYGVNS. This CDR3 spans 16 amino acids. The CDR3 spells CASSEYGTSGSREQYF. CDR3 sequence (DNA): TGTGCCAGCAGTGAATATGGGACTAGCGGGAGCCGCGAGCAGTACTTC.

The table lists this clonotype with many counts. The V gene is TRBV28, the J gene TRBJ1-6; D uncertain. The CDR3 is 18 amino acids. Trimming left V 4 bases short and J 6 bases short, with 22 bases between. Germline values: CDR1 MDHEN, CDR2 SYDVKM. The CDR3, as DNA: TGTGCCAGCAGTTGGACGGACGGTCTCAGGCAGAGTAATTCACCCCTCCACTTT. Translating it yields CASSWTDGLRQSNSPLHF.

The sample holds many counts of this clonotype. This chain connects TRBV5-1 to TRBJ2-3; perhaps TRBD2 as D (6 bases). Per germline, CDR1 SGHRS and CDR2 YFSETQ. The CDR3 runs 15 residues. Trimming took 2 bases from V and 2 from J, leaving 12 bases between them. The CDR3 loop reads CASSFPRGPTDTQYF. The CDR3 nucleotides are TGCGCCAGCAGCTTCCCGCGGGGCCCCACAGATACGCAGTATTTT.

The chain uses TRBV19 and TRBJ1-5; no clear D gene. Germline V gene data show CDR1 as LNHDA and CDR2 as SQIVND (reference sequence). The length of the CDR3 is 17 residues. Deletions cut 9 bases from V and 0 bases from J, with 21 bases between. The CDR3 DNA follows: TGTGCCAGCGGCCATTCGATCGCACAGAATAGCAATCAGCCCCAGCATTTT. Amino acids: CASGHSIAQNSNQPQHF.

In this sample, this clonotype turned up a few times. The junction departs from germline at one end; a sequencing error may be responsible. This rearrangement joins TRBV24-1 to TRBJ2-7; D may correspond to TRBD1 or TRBD2 (5 bases each). Germline V gene sequence: CDR1 KGHDR, CDR2 SFDVKD. There are 16 residues in the CDR3. Here the CDR3 DNA reads TGTGCCATCAGTGATTTGGGGCAGGGACCAAGGTACGAGCAGTACTTC. It specifies CAISDLGQGPRYEQYF.

The CDR3: CASGISSGANVLTF. CDR3 nucleotide sequence: TGTGCCAGCGGGATTAGCTCTGGGGCCAACGTCCTGACTTTC. This chain connects TRBV2 to TRBJ2-6; D uncertain. The germline CDR1 and CDR2 sequences are SNHLY and FYNNEI. The CDR3 spans 14 residues. The ends were cut back, 8 bases at V and 0 bases at J, with 8 bases in the middle.

V and J are TRBV29-1 and TRBJ2-1; 9 bases are a match to TRBD1. Unmatched junction bases numbered 9, after V lost 7 bases and J lost 8 bases. Germline V CDR1 and CDR2: SQVTM, ANQGSEA. CDR3 length: 13 residues. CDR3 amino acids: CSAGGDRADEQFF. CDR3 DNA sequence: TGCAGCGCTGGGGGGGACAGGGCGGATGAGCAGTTCTTC.

This chain joins TRBV20-1 and TRBJ2-2; D possibly uses TRBD1 or TRBD2 (5 bases each). Germline assignment: CDR1 DFQATT and CDR2 SNEGSKA (reference sequence). This CDR3 comprises 16 residues. Trimming removed 6 bases at V and 1 base at J, with 18 bases between. The CDR3 spells CSAITRGRENTGELFF. The CDR3 DNA reads as TGCAGTGCCATCACCCGGGGCAGGGAGAACACCGGGGAGCTGTTTTTT.

Comment on this clonotype: A much larger clone differs from this one at a single base, so this may be a read error. J is TRBJ2-2 and V is TRBV12-3 or TRBV12-4; D unclear. The germline V and J ends were trimmed by 4 bases and 10 bases, with 16 bases remaining between them. This CDR3 region has 14 residues. In DNA, the CDR3 is TGTGCCAGCAGTTCACTAACGGCCGATCTGGAGCTGTTTTTT. It codes for CASSSLTADLELFF.